The T cell receptor beta chain under discussion was sequenced for a study of shared clonotypes between healthy human individuals. How the authors handled the data: Junction-only immunoSEQ sequences carried no quality scores, so filtering differed. The method was immunoSEQ multiplex PCR; TCRdb's version includes in-frame clones alone and lacks a portion of them. The V and J calls and clone size come from that table; D and trimming were worked out from the DNA. The sample contains about 2.1 million clones, about 93% of which appear only once. Germline CDR1 LGHNA, CDR2 YNFKEQ. With 0 bases clipped from V and 7 bases from J, the junction kept 10 bases outside the gene matches. This CDR3 has 17 residues. Terminally differentiated effector memory CD45RA+ cells were excluded by CCR7 positive selection of CD45RO-negative cells.

Material: naive CD8+ T cells from PBMCs. The J gene is TRBJ2-1, the V gene TRBV4-2, with 9 bases identical to TRBD2. The TCR comes from a man aged 18 to 29 in good health. Some clones in this sample may be carry-over from other donors' samples. The CDR3 DNA reads TGTGCCAGCAGCCAAGAGAGCCCTAGCGGGGAGGCAAATGAGCAGTTCTTC. It translates to CASSQESPSGEANEQFF.